This TCR beta chain emerged from a study of blood T cell repertoires in COVID-19. As for the study in general: COVID-19 samples, acute and convalescent, were from the United States, Italy and Spain. T cells, B-cell-depleted T cells, or PBMCs provided the cDNA or gDNA that served as material.

The CDR3 length is 14 residues. V lost 5 bases, J lost 8 bases, and 18 bases lay in between. Germline V gene lookup returns CDR1 SEHNR and CDR2 FQNEAQ (reference sequence). Per the original data handling: Reference gene primer amplification gave nucleated cell count estimates. This table comes from immunoSEQ multiplex PCR, and its TCRdb copy is limited to in-frame clones, with some not included. That table gives V, J and clone size, and the DNA gave D and trimming. There are approximately 250,000 clones in the sample; 80% to 90% occur only once, and approximately 2% lies in the top ten. The clonotype comes from a man in his thirties or forties with active or convalescent COVID-19. J is TRBJ1-2 and V is TRBV7-9, with D possibly being TRBD1 (6 bases). Specimen: peripheral blood. The CDR3 DNA reads as TGTGCCAGCAGCCCCGGGGGGGCTGGAAAAGGCTACACCTTC. It translates to CASSPGGAGKGYTF.